One T cell receptor (beta chain) is described in this entry. As processed by the authors: Reference gene primer amplification gave nucleated cell count estimates. Generated by immunoSEQ multiplex PCR, the TCRdb table keeps only in-frame clones and is missing some. V, J and clone size are those of that table, while D and trimming were read from the DNA. In the table there are 85,000 to 95,000 clones, 72% of which are singletons. Losses at the gene ends were 5 bases for V and 1 base for J; bases not matched to a gene: 6. Per the germline V gene, CDR1 is MNHEY and CDR2 is SMNVEV (reference sequence). This CDR3 spans 17 amino acids. The data were taken from a study of blood T cell repertoires in COVID-19. Study as a whole: There were acute and convalescent COVID-19 samples, and they came from the United States, Italy and Spain. T cells, B-cell-depleted T cells, or PBMCs provided the cDNA or gDNA that served as material.

The chain has TRBV27 and TRBJ2-6; TRBD1 agrees at 9 bases. Material: peripheral blood. This TCR was recovered from an elderly woman with acute or convalescent COVID-19. The CDR3 sequence is CASSPGQGLSGANVLTF. CDR3 DNA: TGTGCCAGCAGTCCGGGACAGGGCCTATCTGGGGCCAACGTCCTGACTTTC.